A single sample gave rise to the 26 T cell receptor beta chains below, sequenced in a study of control samples from healthy donors and cancer patients. Method: immunoSEQ multiplex PCR; TCRdb's copy keeps in-frame clones and lacks some. This sample has tens of thousands of clones, with around 87% found just once. The sequencing input was PBMCs. The receptors were sampled from a woman between 55 and 75 years old with lung cancer.

V usage is TRBV3-1 (or the pseudogene TRBV3-2) and J usage is TRBJ2-4, with 8 nucleotides matching TRBD2. The CDR3 spans 18 residues. V shed 0 bases, J shed 3 bases, and the junction held 10 bases outside the gene matches. Germline V CDR1 and CDR2: LGHDT, YNNKEL (reference sequence). DNA for the CDR3: TGTGCCAGCAGCCAAGATTTGAGGGTAGCGGGGATCAAAAACATTCAGTACTTC. This gives the protein CASSQDLRVAGIKNIQYF.

This chain uses TRBV4-1 with TRBJ1-2; D is unresolved. Trimming removed 2 bases at V and 1 base at J, with 14 bases between. Germline-derived CDR1 and CDR2 are MGHRA and YSYEKL. CDR3 length: 16 residues. Written as DNA, the CDR3 is TGCGCCAGCAGCCAAAACCCGCGGGCCGATAACTATGGCTACACCTTC. It specifies CASSQNPRADNYGYTF.

The V call is TRBV6-5, the J call TRBJ1-1; TRBD1 might be the D (5 bases). V dropped 5 bases and J dropped 1 base, with 11 bases sitting between them. The germline V gene encodes CDR1 MNHEY and CDR2 SVGAGI. The CDR3 runs 14 residues. CDR3 sequence reads: CASSPTTGNTEAFF. The CDR3 DNA follows: TGTGCCAGCAGTCCTACAACAGGGAACACTGAAGCTTTCTTT.

The rearrangement joins TRBV10-3 to TRBJ1-4; weak D call: TRBD1 (5 bases). Trimming left V 6 bases short and J 5 bases short, with 10 bases between. The CDR3 has 13 amino acids. Germline V gives CDR1 ENHRY, CDR2 SYGVKD. In DNA, the CDR3 is TGTGCCATCAGCCGGGGGAACAATGAAAAACTGTTTTTT. Amino acids: CAISRGNNEKLFF.

V and J are TRBV10-3 and TRBJ1-5; D not resolved. Germline CDR1 reads ENHRY; CDR2 reads SYGVKD. The CDR3 extends over 15 amino acids. V lost 2 bases and J lost 7, with 15 bases in between. This CDR3 reads CAISEGSGLRQPQHF. The DNA for the CDR3 is TGTGCCATCAGTGAGGGGTCCGGGTTGCGGCAGCCCCAGCATTTT.

A word on this clone: The conserved phenylalanine or tryptophan is not found at the CDR3 terminus, so this likely reflects a read error. The DNA is left out, because the CDR3 cannot be placed on it with certainty; the CDR3 is given as TCRdb lists it. The V and J genes are TRBV20-1 and TRBJ1-2; TRBD1 reflects the table's D call only, with no check against the DNA. The CDR3 is 11 amino acids long, termini counted. CDR1 is DFQATT and CDR2 is SNEGSKA in the germline V gene (reference sequence). This CDR3 is CSARGGRVHIL.

The rearrangement joins TRBV5-1 to TRBJ1-1, with unresolved D. Trimming removed 0 bases from V and 1 base from J, with 7 bases in between. CDR3 length: 14 residues. Germline-derived CDR1 and CDR2 are SGHRS and YFSETQ. The CDR3: CASSLGGPNTEAFF. The CDR3, as DNA: TGCGCCAGCAGCTTGGGCGGACCGAACACTGAAGCTTTCTTT.

This chain joins TRBV28 and TRBJ2-1; 9 bases line up with TRBD2. V trimming: 0 bases; J trimming: 4 bases; junction bases outside the gene matches: 10. This CDR3 has 18 amino acids. Germline lookup yields CDR1 MDHEN and CDR2 SYDVKM. CDR3 sequence: CASSLWAAGGGGYNEQFF. The DNA for the CDR3 is TGTGCCAGCAGTTTATGGGCAGCGGGAGGAGGGGGGTACAATGAGCAGTTCTTC.

This clone was seen once. This sequence joins TRBV5-1 and TRBJ1-4; 8 nucleotides line up with TRBD1. V dropped 2 bases and J dropped 5; count of bases not matched to a gene: 5. The CDR3 extends over 15 amino acids. The V gene's germline CDR1 is SGHRS and CDR2 YFSETQ. CDR3 DNA sequence: TGCGCCAGCAGCTTCCAGGGACAGGCAAATGAAAAACTGTTTTTT. Amino acids: CASSFQGQANEKLFF.

J is TRBJ2-6 and V is TRBV27; maybe TRBD2 (5 bases). Germline V gives CDR1 MNHEY, CDR2 SMNVEV (reference sequence). Trimming took off 3 bases at V and 1 base at J, with 13 bases between the two ends. The CDR3 consists of 17 residues. The CDR3 spells CASSFAGRVSGANVLTF. In DNA, the CDR3 is TGTGCCAGCAGTTTCGCGGGCCGGGTTTCTGGGGCCAACGTCCTGACTTTC.

The gene calls are TRBV5-6 and TRBJ1-1; D is unclear. There are 14 residues in the CDR3. V dropped 4 bases and J dropped 0 bases, with 10 bases sitting between them. Germline CDR1 reads SGHDT; CDR2 reads YYEEEE. The CDR3 DNA reads as TGTGCCAGCAGCCCAACGGAAATGAACACTGAAGCTTTCTTT. Its protein product is CASSPTEMNTEAFF.

The chain is built from TRBV19 and TRBJ2-7; the D gene could be TRBD1 or TRBD2 (5 bases each). The CDR3 contains 14 residues. The V end lost 3 bases, the J end lost 6 bases, and 15 bases lay between the germline ends. Germline V gene data show CDR1 as LNHDA and CDR2 as SQIVND (reference sequence). CDR3 DNA: TGTGCCAGTAGTATGTTTGCAGGGAGTACCGAGCAGTACTTC. Protein sequence: CASSMFAGSTEQYF.

The chain links TRBV9 to TRBJ2-7; D is possibly TRBD2 (6 bases). This CDR3 region has 15 residues. Trimming cost V 2 bases and J 2 bases, with 14 bases left between them. From germline, CDR1 is SGDLS and CDR2 YYNGEE. CDR3 sequence: CASSVGTSTTYEQYF. The CDR3 nucleotides read TGTGCCAGCAGCGTCGGGACTTCGACAACCTACGAGCAGTACTTC.

The gene calls are TRBV6-5 and TRBJ1-2, with 9 bases that match TRBD1. The ends lost 5 bases at V and 7 bases at J; junction bases unmatched: 5. This CDR3 contains 13 residues. Per germline, CDR1 MNHEY and CDR2 SVGAGI. The CDR3: CASSRDRDFGYTF. CDR3 nucleotides: TGTGCCAGCAGTCGGGACAGGGACTTTGGCTACACCTTC.

This chain connects TRBV7-2 to TRBJ1-2; a weak D match, TRBD1 (6 bases). V lost 6 bases and J lost 8, with 10 bases in between. The germline V gene has CDR1 SGHTA and CDR2 FQGNSA. The CDR3 is 11 residues long. This chain's CDR3 is CASSITGGYTF. CDR3 in DNA: TGTGCCAGCAGTATTACAGGGGGCTACACCTTC.

The rearrangement links TRBV9 to TRBJ2-5, with 9 nucleotides matching TRBD2. This CDR3 contains 16 residues. Trimming took 0 bases from V and 7 from J; bases not matched to a gene: 10. Germline values: CDR1 SGDLS, CDR2 YYNGEE. The CDR3 loop reads CASSVGSGGPGVTQYF. CDR3 in DNA: TGTGCCAGCAGCGTAGGTAGCGGGGGCCCGGGTGTGACCCAGTACTTC.

The J gene is TRBJ1-5, the V gene TRBV3-1 (or the pseudogene TRBV3-2); D possibly corresponds to TRBD1 (6 bases). The CDR3 is 15 residues long. Germline CDR1 and CDR2: LGHDT and YNNKEL (reference sequence). With 1 base removed from V and 7 bases from J, the gap between germline ends came to 14 bases. In DNA form, the CDR3 reads TGTGCCAGCAGCCAAGTATTAGGGGGTCAACAGCCCCAGCATTTT. Translation gives CASSQVLGGQQPQHF.

This chain joins TRBV6-5 and TRBJ1-1; D is unresolved. Deletions cut 9 bases from V and 3 bases from J, with 14 bases between. CDR1 is MNHEY and CDR2 is SVGAGI in the germline V gene. The CDR3 sequence is 13 residues long. The CDR3 DNA follows: TGTGCCAGTCTACGGGAGGAGGACACTGAAGCTTTCTTT. It specifies CASLREEDTEAFF.

The chain recombines TRBV5-1 with TRBJ1-1; D unclear. The ends were cut back, 5 bases at V and 5 bases at J, with 13 bases in the middle. The CDR3 runs to 13 residues. From germline, CDR1 is SGHRS and CDR2 YFSETQ. The CDR3 here is CASRGSVETEAFF. The CDR3 bases are TGCGCCAGCAGGGGGTCGGTTGAAACTGAAGCTTTCTTT.

V is TRBV11-2 and J is TRBJ1-1; D gene unclear. Trimming stripped 5 bases from V and 8 bases from J, with 15 bases between. The CDR3 totals 13 residues. CDR1 is SGHAT, CDR2 FQNNGV, per germline. The CDR3, as DNA: TGTGCCAGCAGCATCACGGGTCGGGAGGAAGCTTTCTTT. Amino acids: CASSITGREEAFF.

The chain employs TRBV7-9 and TRBJ1-1, with D maybe TRBD1 (6 bases). Germline V CDR1 and CDR2: SEHNR, FQNEAQ (reference sequence). The ends were cut back, 1 base at V and 4 bases at J, with 10 bases in the middle. The CDR3 runs to 14 residues. For the CDR3, the DNA is TGTGCCAGCAGCTTAGAAGGCAGGGGCACTGAAGCTTTCTTT. Its protein is CASSLEGRGTEAFF.

This chain joins TRBV6-1 and TRBJ2-7, with D possibly being TRBD2 (6 bases). Germline CDR1 MNHNS, CDR2 SASEGT. V lost 2 bases, J lost 4 bases, and 15 bases lay in between. The CDR3 has 15 amino acids. CDR3 in DNA: TGTGCCAGCAGTGAAATGGGACTCGGACTTTACGAGCAGTACTTC. It translates to CASSEMGLGLYEQYF.

This rearrangement joins TRBV5-4 to TRBJ2-1; 9 positions match TRBD2. CDR1 is SGHNT, CDR2 YYREEE, per germline (reference sequence). With V trimmed by 4 bases and J by 3 bases, 5 bases remained unmatched. The CDR3 loop spans 15 amino acids. CDR3 nucleotides: TGTGCCAGCAGCGATCTAGCGGGACACTACAATGAGCAGTTCTTC. Translated, it gives CASSDLAGHYNEQFF. Full variable domain (missing parts from reference TRBV5-4 and TRBJ2-1): ETGVTQSPTHLIKTRGQQVTLRCSSQSGHNTVSWYQQALGQGPQFIFQYYREEENGRGNFPPRFSGLQFPNYSSELNVNALELDDSALYLCASSDLAGHYNEQFFGPGTRLTVL.

V is TRBV5-1 and J is TRBJ2-3, with 14 bases identical to TRBD2. This CDR3 region has 17 residues. With 4 bases clipped from V and 0 bases from J, the junction kept 4 bases outside the gene matches. The germline V gene encodes CDR1 SGHRS and CDR2 YFSETQ. The CDR3 is CASSQGTSGGSTDTQYF. The CDR3 coding sequence is TGCGCCAGCAGCCAAGGGACTAGCGGGGGTAGCACAGATACGCAGTATTTT.

This chain uses TRBV10-3 with TRBJ1-6; the match to TRBD1 covers 10 bases. This CDR3 spans 14 amino acids. V gave up 6 bases and J gave up 7 bases; unmatched junction bases: 3. Germline CDR1 is ENHRY and CDR2 is SYGVKD. DNA for the CDR3: TGTGCCATCAGCCGGACAGGGGGAAATTCACCCCTCCACTTT. It codes for CAISRTGGNSPLHF.

The V gene is TRBV7-2, the J gene TRBJ1-3; D remains unclear. The ends were cut back, 5 bases at V and 4 bases at J, with 9 bases in the middle. The CDR3 sequence is 13 residues long. The germline gives CDR1 SGHTA, CDR2 FQGNSA. The CDR3 DNA is TGTGCCAGCAGCCCTGCCGTGGGAAACACCATATATTTT. This translates into CASSPAVGNTIYF.